What follows are 27 T cell receptor beta chains derived from one specimen sequenced in a study of T cell responses to AZD1222 COVID-19 vaccine (TCRdb year 2021). The time point label here, explained by the study, means: about 28 days (+/-7) after the second vaccine dose. Library preparation employed the immunoSEQ multiplex PCR assay. This immuneACCESS table, as held by TCRdb, lists in-frame sequences with V and J called but not all clones. Of the missing ones, under half trace to an unresolved V gene in checked studies; the others have no known cause. This sample holds approximately 140,000 clones; about 92% were observed only once. The ten largest account for 2.5% to 4% of the sample. The sequencing used peripheral blood, collected 28 days after the second AZD1222 dose. These receptors originate from an adult who received the AZD1222 COVID-19 vaccine.

This clone was seen just once. V gene TRBV21-1 combines with J gene TRBJ1-2. TRBV21-1 is flagged as a pseudogene. This CDR3 is built from 17 residues. CDR3 region: CASSKSGGDRYRYGYTF. The CDR3 DNA sequence: TGTGCCAGCAGCAAAAGCGGGGGGGACAGATACCGGTACGGCTACACCTTC.

V and J are TRBV5-1 and TRBJ2-1, with 8 bases matching TRBD2. This CDR3 has 14 residues. The J segment lost 7 bases and the V segment lost 3 bases, leaving 6 bases of the junction unmatched. Germline values: CDR1 SGHRS, CDR2 YFSETQ. The CDR3 DNA reads as TGCGCCAGCAGCTCCAGCGGGAGCGGTAATGAGCAGTTCTTC. It codes for CASSSSGSGNEQFF.

The chain employs TRBV6-5 and TRBJ1-2, with 9 bases identical to TRBD1. The V gene's germline CDR1 is MNHEY and CDR2 SVGAGI. This CDR3 contains 14 residues. V was pared by 6 bases and J by 3 bases, with 5 bases of the junction left unmatched. The CDR3 sequence is CASRHRTGDYGYTF. CDR3 bases: TGTGCCAGCAGGCATCGGACAGGGGACTATGGCTACACCTTC.

The chain links TRBV15 to TRBJ1-1; D unclear. V lost 0 bases and J lost 0, with 11 bases in between. The CDR3 covers 16 residues. CDR1 and CDR2 from the germline V gene are LNHNV and YYDKDF (reference sequence). The CDR3 bases are TGTGCCACCAGCAGAGATGGAACAGACGTGAACACTGAAGCTTTCTTT. It encodes CATSRDGTDVNTEAFF.

The CDR3 loop reads CASSLGGAGSNEQFF. In nucleotides, the CDR3 is TGTGCCAGCAGCTTAGGGGGGGCCGGATCCAATGAGCAGTTCTTC. The chain links TRBV7-2 to TRBJ2-1, with D perhaps being TRBD1 or TRBD2 (6 bases each). Germline V gene data show CDR1 as SGHTA and CDR2 as FQGNSA. There are 15 residues in the CDR3. V was pared by 1 base and J by 6 bases, with 13 bases between. Combining the CDR3 with reference TRBV7-2 and TRBJ2-1 gives the whole variable domain GAGVSQSPSNKVTEKGKDVELRCDPISGHTALYWYRQSLGQGLEFLIYFQGNSAPDKSGLPSDRFSAERTGGSVSTLTIQRTQQEDSAVYLCASSLGGAGSNEQFFGPGTRLTVL.

The chain is built from TRBV27 and TRBJ1-1; 10 bases fit TRBD1. V shed 5 bases and J 1 base; nucleotides not matched to a gene: 7. The CDR3 runs 16 residues. The V gene's germline CDR1 is MNHEY and CDR2 SMNVEV (reference sequence). The CDR3 DNA reads as TGTGCCAGCAGTATTTTTCGGGACAGGGGGAACACTGAAGCTTTCTTT. Protein product: CASSIFRDRGNTEAFF.

The chain has TRBV4-1 and TRBJ1-5, with TRBD1 as a possible D gene (6 bases). Germline CDR1 is MGHRA and CDR2 is YSYEKL. V gave up 1 base and J gave up 0 bases, with 10 bases separating them. The CDR3 extends over 16 amino acids. Written as DNA, the CDR3 is TGCGCCAGCAGCCAAGCTACGGACAGTAGCAATCAGCCCCAGCATTTT. Residues: CASSQATDSSNQPQHF.

V and J are TRBV19 and TRBJ1-5; D is undetermined. The CDR3 covers 13 residues. Deletions cut 4 bases from V and 6 bases from J, with 10 bases between. CDR1 is LNHDA, CDR2 SQIVND, per germline (reference sequence). As DNA, the CDR3 is TGTGCCAGTAGTACGGAGGTTGGTCAGCCCCAGCATTTT. Translated, it gives CASSTEVGQPQHF.

The chain uses TRBV4-2 and TRBJ1-5; 7 bases match TRBD1. The CDR3 consists of 16 residues. Germline V gives CDR1 LGHNA, CDR2 YNFKEQ. The V and J ends lost 4 bases and 4 bases, in that order; junction bases with no gene match: 10. The DNA of the CDR3 is TGTGCCAGCAGCCTAGCAGTAGGGGGCAGGAATCAGCCCCAGCATTTT. This codes for CASSLAVGGRNQPQHF.

V gene TRBV3-1 (or the pseudogene TRBV3-2) combines with J gene TRBJ1-4, with D possibly TRBD1 on 6 matching bases. Germline V gene data show CDR1 as LGHDT and CDR2 as YNNKEL (reference sequence). The CDR3 extends over 15 amino acids. V lost 3 bases, J lost 8 bases, and 16 bases lay in between. The CDR3 sequence: CASSQDGQKGEKLFF. CDR3 DNA sequence: TGTGCCAGCAGCCAGGATGGACAGAAAGGCGAAAAACTGTTTTTT.

This chain joins TRBV6-5 and TRBJ2-7; maybe TRBD1 (6 bases). V was trimmed by 7 bases and J by 5 bases, leaving 12 bases between them. The CDR3 consists of 12 residues. Germline V CDR1 and CDR2: MNHEY, SVGAGI. The CDR3 DNA is TGTGCCAGCACCCTAGACAGGCACGAGCAGTACTTC. This codes for CASTLDRHEQYF.

The CDR3 coding sequence is TGTGCCAGCAGCAACCCCGGGACAGGGGTACCCTACGAGCAGTACTTC. Encoded protein: CASSNPGTGVPYEQYF. V gene TRBV21-1 combines with J gene TRBJ2-7; TRBD1, as called in the table, went unchecked against the DNA. TRBV21-1 is reported as a pseudogene. The CDR3 contains 16 residues.

The rearrangement joins TRBV2 to TRBJ1-2, with D maybe TRBD1 (5 bases). The CDR3 length is 13 residues. Germline V lookup: CDR1 SNHLY, CDR2 FYNNEI. Trimming pared 2 bases from V and 8 bases from J, leaving 12 bases between. CDR3 DNA: TGTGCCAGCAGTGAAATAGGGGACGGCGGCTACACCTTC. It encodes CASSEIGDGGYTF.

The chain recombines TRBV6-5 with TRBJ1-3, with no clear D. V dropped 4 bases and J dropped 5 bases, with 9 bases sitting between them. Germline V gives CDR1 MNHEY, CDR2 SVGAGI. This CDR3 is built from 13 residues. The CDR3 DNA is TGTGCCAGCAGTTCTACCGCCCGAAACACCATATATTTT. It encodes CASSSTARNTIYF.

CDR3 residues: CASSLGYGLAGETQYF. CDR3 nucleotide sequence: TGTGCCAGCAGCTTAGGGTACGGACTAGCGGGAGAGACCCAGTACTTC. The chain couples TRBV7-2 to TRBJ2-5, with 11 bases that match TRBD2. With 1 base clipped from V and 4 bases from J, the junction kept 5 bases outside the gene matches. Germline V gene sequence: CDR1 SGHTA, CDR2 FQGNSA. The CDR3 covers 16 residues.

The chain has TRBV28 and TRBJ2-7, with 7 bases identical to TRBD1. Germline-derived CDR1 and CDR2 are MDHEN and SYDVKM. This CDR3 is 13 amino acids long. With 2 bases clipped from V and 3 bases from J, the junction kept 1 base outside the gene matches. The CDR3 reads CASSLGTDYEQYF. The CDR3 DNA reads TGTGCCAGCAGTTTAGGGACAGACTACGAGCAGTACTTC.

This chain joins TRBV7-8 and TRBJ1-5; possible D gene TRBD1, 5 bases. CDR3 length equals 14 residues. Germline V CDR1 and CDR2: SGHVS, FQNEAQ. With 4 bases removed from V and 1 base from J, the gap between germline ends came to 8 bases. This CDR3 reads CASSSDTSNQPQHF. The CDR3 DNA sequence: TGTGCCAGCAGCTCGGACACGAGCAATCAGCCCCAGCATTTT.

This chain links TRBV6-5 with TRBJ1-2, with TRBD1 matching over 8 bases. V was pared by 11 bases and J by 4 bases, with 9 bases of the junction left unmatched. This CDR3 is built from 13 residues. The germline CDR1 and CDR2 sequences are MNHEY and SVGAGI. The CDR3 protein is CAATDRGPYGYTF. Here the CDR3 DNA reads TGTGCCGCCACCGACAGGGGCCCCTATGGCTACACCTTC.

V usage is TRBV10-3 and J usage is TRBJ1-2, with D possibly TRBD1 on 5 matching bases. The CDR3 runs to 14 residues. Trimming removed 0 bases from V and 7 bases from J, with 12 bases in between. Germline values: CDR1 ENHRY, CDR2 SYGVKD. The DNA for the CDR3 is TGTGCCATCAGTGAGTCGAACGGGGGAGGTGGCTACACCTTC. Translating gives CAISESNGGGGYTF.

The chain is built from TRBV5-1 and TRBJ1-2; TRBD1 is a possible D gene (6 bases). CDR3 size: 19 residues. The germline CDR1 and CDR2 sequences are SGHRS and YFSETQ. V dropped 3 bases and J dropped 1 base, with 25 bases sitting between them. The DNA of the CDR3 is TGCGCCAGCAGCTCCGGGGCCCAGACAGGAGCTTTCATTAACTATGGCTACACCTTC. It is translated as CASSSGAQTGAFINYGYTF.

This chain joins TRBV28 and TRBJ2-1; 13 bases are a match to TRBD2. Germline CDR1 reads MDHEN; CDR2 reads SYDVKM. The CDR3 runs to 13 residues. Trimming cost V 3 bases and J 10 bases; bases outside gene matches: 0. The CDR3 reads CASSLGLAGEQFF. CDR3 bases: TGTGCCAGCAGTTTGGGACTAGCGGGAGAGCAGTTCTTC.

In nucleotides, the CDR3 is TGTGCCAGCAGTTACATCAGGGTAGTCGGTTCCTACGAGCAGTACTTC. As protein: CASSYIRVVGSYEQYF. J is TRBJ2-7 and V is TRBV6-6; weak D call: TRBD1 (5 bases). This CDR3 is built from 16 residues. Per germline, CDR1 MNHNY and CDR2 SVGAGI (reference sequence). The V end lost 2 bases, the J end lost 1 base, and 15 bases lay between the germline ends.

The chain employs TRBV6-6 and TRBJ2-1; D remains ambiguous. The CDR3 spans 13 residues. Trimming removed 5 bases from V and 7 bases from J, with 12 bases in between. Per the germline V gene, CDR1 is MNHNY and CDR2 is SVGAGI (reference sequence). CDR3 nucleotide sequence: TGTGCCAGCAGTCTGCCTGACTTGAATGAGCAGTTCTTC. This codes for CASSLPDLNEQFF.

This sequence joins TRBV6-2 or TRBV6-3 and TRBJ1-1, with 8 bases matching TRBD1. V lost 6 bases and J lost 3; bases outside the gene matches: 6. The CDR3 loop spans 14 amino acids. In germline, CDR1 is MNHEY, CDR2 SVGEGT. CDR3 DNA: TGTGCCAGCAGCTTAACAGGGGGGGACACTGAAGCTTTCTTT. Translation gives CASSLTGGDTEAFF.

J is TRBJ2-3 and V is TRBV7-3, with 7 bases matching TRBD2. CDR1 SGHTA and CDR2 FQGTGA come from the germline V gene. J was trimmed by 4 bases and V by 5 bases; bases with no gene match: 9. The CDR3 is 15 amino acids. CDR3 nucleotide sequence: TGTGCCAGCAGCCAGGGAGGGCTCGGCGCAGATACGCAGTATTTT. As protein: CASSQGGLGADTQYF.

This chain links TRBV7-9 with TRBJ1-4; 7 bases are a match to TRBD1. J was trimmed by 3 bases and V by 5 bases; bases with no gene match: 3. The germline CDR1 and CDR2 sequences are SEHNR and FQNEAQ (reference sequence). The CDR3 is 14 amino acids. The CDR3 DNA follows: TGTGCCAGCAGCACAGGGGTGGCTAATGAAAAACTGTTTTTT. This gives the protein CASSTGVANEKLFF.

This clone was seen a handful of times. J is TRBJ2-5 and V is TRBV5-1; 8 bases map to TRBD1. Trimming at V came to 4 bases and at J to 2 bases, leaving 4 bases not matched to a gene. The germline V gene encodes CDR1 SGHRS and CDR2 YFSETQ. This CDR3 is built from 14 residues. CDR3 in amino acids: CASSTWTGQETQYF. The DNA of the CDR3 is TGCGCCAGCAGCACATGGACAGGGCAAGAGACCCAGTACTTC.